Listed here are 20 T cell receptor beta chains from one sample, sequenced in a study of lymphopenia after photon versus proton radiotherapy. The protocol was immunoSEQ multiplex PCR, while the TCRdb copy is restricted to in-frame clones and leaves out a portion. The table has some 30,000 clones, roughly 88% seen once; the top ten hold 6.8%. Sequences were derived from peripheral blood, sampled from a patient treated with photon-based radiotherapy. These receptor sequences come from a woman aged 50 to 65 with pancreatic cancer.

J is TRBJ2-7 and V is TRBV5-6, with 9 bases identical to TRBD2. Germline CDR1 reads SGHDT; CDR2 reads YYEEEE. The CDR3 is made up of 14 amino acids. V dropped 0 bases and J dropped 10; count of bases not matched to a gene: 8. The CDR3: CASSLVIAGVEQYF. CDR3 DNA: TGTGCCAGCAGCTTGGTAATAGCGGGAGTTGAACAGTACTTC.

The chain carries TRBV6-6 and TRBJ2-7; TRBD1 is a possible D gene (5 bases). The CDR3 extends over 16 amino acids. CDR1 is MNHNY, CDR2 SVGAGI, per germline (reference sequence). Trimming shortened V by 2 bases and J by 2 bases, and 16 bases separated the two germline ends. The CDR3 DNA reads TGTGCCAGCAGTTACATGGCCACGAAGGGGACCTACGAGCAGTACTTC. Its translation is CASSYMATKGTYEQYF.

The gene calls are TRBV19 and TRBJ1-1, with no clear D. Germline V gives CDR1 LNHDA, CDR2 SQIVND (reference sequence). With 2 bases removed from V and 1 base from J, the gap between germline ends came to 23 bases. This CDR3 is built from 19 residues. The CDR3 is CASSIPLSLSGLGNTEAFF. In nucleotides, the CDR3 is TGTGCCAGTAGTATACCCCTCTCTTTGTCAGGTTTGGGGAACACTGAAGCTTTCTTT.

The V gene is TRBV30, the J gene TRBJ2-1; 7 bases are a match to TRBD2. Germline trimming cut 3 bases from V and 3 bases from J; bases unmatched to any gene: 8. This CDR3 contains 15 residues. The germline CDR1 and CDR2 sequences are GTSNPN and SVGIG (reference sequence). Here the CDR3 reads CAWSKTSSDYNEQFF. The CDR3, as DNA: TGTGCCTGGAGCAAGACTAGCTCGGACTACAATGAGCAGTTCTTC.

The genes are TRBV7-2 and TRBJ2-1; the match to TRBD1 covers 11 bases. Germline V gene sequence: CDR1 SGHTA, CDR2 FQGNSA. CDR3 length equals 16 residues. V lost 3 bases, J lost 8 bases, and 9 bases stayed unmatched. The DNA of the CDR3 is TGTGCCAGCAGCTTGGCCGGGACAGGGGGGTCAGATGAGCAGTTCTTC. It is translated as CASSLAGTGGSDEQFF.

This clone was found a few times. The gene calls are TRBV28 and TRBJ2-7; D call uncertain. The germline V and J ends were trimmed by 8 bases and 0 bases, with 8 bases remaining between them. Germline CDR1 MDHEN, CDR2 SYDVKM. This CDR3 is 12 amino acids long. Here the CDR3 reads CASGRDSYEQYF. The CDR3 bases are TGTGCCAGCGGTAGGGACTCCTACGAGCAGTACTTC.

This clone showed up just once. The chain couples TRBV19 to TRBJ2-1; D call uncertain. Germline assignment: CDR1 LNHDA and CDR2 SQIVND (reference sequence). This CDR3 has 12 amino acids. The germline V and J ends were trimmed by 5 bases and 9 bases, with 11 bases remaining between them. The CDR3 protein is CASSSALPEQFF. DNA of the CDR3: TGTGCCAGTAGTTCCGCCCTCCCTGAGCAGTTCTTC.

V is TRBV9 and J is TRBJ1-1; no firm D call. Trimming pared 0 bases from V and 6 bases from J, leaving 3 bases between. Per the germline V gene, CDR1 is SGDLS and CDR2 is YYNGEE. The CDR3 length is 11 residues. In DNA form, the CDR3 reads TGTGCCAGCAGCGTAGTTCCTGAAGCTTTCTTT. It translates to CASSVVPEAFF.

The chain uses TRBV7-6 and TRBJ2-7, with 8 bases fitting TRBD1. V was pared by 5 bases and J by 2 bases, with 5 bases of the junction left unmatched. This CDR3 has 14 amino acids. From germline, CDR1 is SGHVS and CDR2 FNYEAQ. The CDR3 nucleotides are TGTGCCAGCAGCCGTATGACAGGGGCCTACGAGCAGTACTTC. This sequence encodes CASSRMTGAYEQYF.

This chain joins TRBV7-3 and TRBJ2-2; the match to TRBD1 covers 7 bases. The ends lost 6 bases at V and 6 bases at J; junction bases unmatched: 7. The V gene's germline CDR1 is SGHTA and CDR2 FQGTGA. The CDR3 runs to 14 residues. The CDR3, as DNA: TGTGCCAGCAGGGTCACAGGGGCGGCCGGGGAGCTGTTTTTT. Residues: CASRVTGAAGELFF.

The chain links TRBV9 to TRBJ2-5; no clear D gene. V lost 3 bases, J lost 0 bases, and 9 bases lay in between. This CDR3 has 14 residues. Germline V gene lookup returns CDR1 SGDLS and CDR2 YYNGEE. CDR3 coding DNA: TGTGCCAGCAGCGCTCATTACGACCAAGAGACCCAGTACTTC. Translating gives CASSAHYDQETQYF.

In its sample, this clone was seen once. This chain connects TRBV6-1 to TRBJ2-1, with D perhaps matching TRBD1 (5 bases). Between the trimmed V and J ends, which lost 3 bases and 5 bases, there was a span of 14 bases. CDR1 is MNHNS, CDR2 SASEGT, per germline. The CDR3 length is 15 residues. The chain's CDR3 is CASSDWAGQNNEQFF. The CDR3 region has the DNA TGTGCCAGCAGTGACTGGGCAGGGCAAAACAATGAGCAGTTCTTC.

The J gene is TRBJ2-7, the V gene TRBV6-5; 9 nucleotides match TRBD1. The CDR3 consists of 14 residues. Trimming took 5 bases from V and 4 from J; bases not matched to a gene: 6. CDR1 MNHEY and CDR2 SVGAGI come from the germline V gene. This CDR3 reads CASSQGQGMYEQYF. CDR3 sequence (DNA): TGTGCCAGCAGTCAGGGACAGGGCATGTACGAGCAGTACTTC.

This clone was counted a single time. The chain recombines TRBV4-1 with TRBJ2-1, with 11 bases lining up with TRBD2. The J segment lost 1 base and the V segment lost 6 bases, leaving 2 bases of the junction unmatched. This CDR3 contains 15 residues. The germline V gene has CDR1 MGHRA and CDR2 YSYEKL. The chain's CDR3 is CASSPSGRSYNEQFF. For the CDR3, the DNA is TGCGCCAGCAGTCCTAGCGGGAGGTCCTACAATGAGCAGTTCTTC.

Here the CDR3 DNA reads TGTGCCAGCCAACGGACGGTTAGCAATCAGCCCCAGCATTTT. Encoded protein: CASQRTVSNQPQHF. V is TRBV2 and J is TRBJ1-5; D not resolved. Trimming stripped 8 bases from V and 0 bases from J, with 11 bases between. This CDR3 spans 14 amino acids. CDR1 is SNHLY and CDR2 is FYNNEI in the germline V gene.

The CDR3 here is CASSPDRGYGYTF. As DNA, the CDR3 is TGTGCCAGCAGTCCGGACAGGGGCTATGGCTACACCTTC. This chain uses TRBV27 with TRBJ1-2; 9 bases line up with TRBD1. Unmatched junction bases numbered 2, after V lost 5 bases and J lost 4 bases. Germline CDR1 MNHEY, CDR2 SMNVEV (reference sequence). This CDR3 contains 13 residues.

V usage is TRBV19 and J usage is TRBJ2-7, with 10 bases identical to TRBD1. The trim removed 5 bases at V and 2 bases at J, leaving 12 bases unmatched. CDR1 is LNHDA, CDR2 SQIVND, per germline (reference sequence). The length of the CDR3 is 17 residues. CDR3 nucleotides: TGTGCCAGTAGTTCTCGACCCGGGACAGGGGACCCCTACGAGCAGTACTTC. This encodes CASSSRPGTGDPYEQYF.

The chain uses TRBV18 and TRBJ2-1; TRBD1 aligns across 7 bases. The CDR3 totals 14 residues. V shed 8 bases and J 0 bases; nucleotides not matched to a gene: 4. Germline V CDR1 and CDR2: KGHSH, LQKENI. CDR3 loop: CASLRQGSYNEQFF. CDR3 in DNA: TGTGCCAGCCTCAGACAGGGCTCCTACAATGAGCAGTTCTTC.

Comments on this clone: The junction and the germline gene differ at one end; a read error may be behind it. Other DNA sequences from this sample encode an identical CDR3 as well. The chain links TRBV4-1 to TRBJ1-2; D might be TRBD1 (5 bases). Looked up from germline, CDR1 is MGHRA and CDR2 is YSYEKL. The CDR3 extends over 16 amino acids. The CDR3 DNA sequence: TGCGCCAGCAGCTATACCTGGGGGGAAGCTAACTATGGCTACACTTTC. It yields the protein CASSYTWGEANYGYTF.

This clone was observed a few times. The V and J genes are TRBV5-6 and TRBJ2-2; D call uncertain. CDR3 length equals 14 residues. Germline loops: CDR1 SGHDT, CDR2 YYEEEE. Trimming removed 4 bases from V and 9 bases from J, with 16 bases in between. The CDR3 DNA sequence: TGTGCCAGCAGCATGGCGGCACGAGGTAGGGAGCTGTTTTTT. This sequence encodes CASSMAARGRELFF. The full variable domain, completed using reference TRBV5-6 and TRBJ2-2, is DAGVTQSPTHLIKTRGQQVTLRCSPKSGHDTVSWYQQALGQGPQFIFQYYEEEERQRGNFPDRFSGHQFPNYSSELNVNALLLGDSALYLCASSMAARGRELFFGEGSRLTVL.